This T cell receptor beta chain stems from a study of T cell changes during pregnancy in multiple sclerosis. Clones were read by immunoSEQ multiplex PCR, and TCRdb kept only the in-frame ones, dropping some. Here the sample spans about 45,000 clones, approximately 91% being singletons. Sequenced: PBMCs (not recorded whether the cells were cultured). The sequence was collected from a female donor with multiple sclerosis, enrolled in a pregnancy study.

The CDR3 spells CASSLYSGYEQYF. As DNA, the CDR3 is TGTGCCAGCAGCCTTTATAGCGGATACGAGCAGTACTTC. The chain joins TRBV5-6 to TRBJ2-7, with TRBD2 as a possible D gene (6 bases). This CDR3 spans 13 amino acids. Trimming left V 4 bases short and J 4 bases short, with 12 bases between. Germline loops: CDR1 SGHDT, CDR2 YYEEEE.